Below, 32 T cell receptor beta chains from the same sample are listed, as sequenced in a study of response to subunit inactivated influenza vaccine. TCRdb re-called the RT-PCR reads with MiXCR, one entry per CDR3 protein. The table lists 650,000 to 800,000 distinct CDR3 sequences, roughly 13% of them singletons. The source was PBMCs from blood, collected around 15 days before vaccination. All receptors derive from a man between 45 and 60 years old who received an inactivated influenza vaccine.

The chain joins TRBV20-1 to TRBJ2-5; perhaps TRBD2 as D (6 bases). The CDR3 has 12 amino acids. The germline V gene encodes CDR1 DFQATT and CDR2 SNEGSKA (reference sequence). CDR3 coding DNA: TGCAGAGGGCAGTGGGGAGGAGAGACCCAGTACTTC. Translated, it gives CRGQWGGETQYF.

This sequence joins TRBV4-2 and TRBJ2-3, with D possibly being TRBD1 (6 bases). Germline CDR1 is LGHNA and CDR2 is YNFKEQ. CDR3 length: 15 amino acids. V gave up 3 bases and J gave up 6 bases, with 16 bases separating them. CDR3 DNA: TGTGCCAGCAGCCATTCAGAAAGGGGACACGATACGCAGTATTTT. Translated, it gives CASSHSERGHDTQYF.

The chain combines TRBV20-1 with TRBJ1-2; the match to TRBD1 covers 10 bases. The V gene end was trimmed by 6 bases and the J gene end by 2 bases; junction bases not matched to a gene: 6. CDR3 size: 14 residues. Germline CDR1 DFQATT, CDR2 SNEGSKA (reference sequence). The CDR3 region is CSATPGQGNYGYTF. The CDR3, as DNA: TGCAGTGCCACGCCGGGACAGGGGAACTATGGCTACACCTTC.

This clonotype was picked up a small number of times. The V and J genes are TRBV11-2 and TRBJ2-2; 14 bases match TRBD2. Germline CDR1 SGHAT, CDR2 FQNNGV. The V gene end was trimmed by 3 bases and the J gene end by 4 bases; junction bases not matched to a gene: 7. CDR3 length equals 18 residues. CDR3 sequence: CASSFKGLAGVGTGELFF. In DNA form, the CDR3 reads TGTGCCAGCAGCTTTAAGGGACTAGCGGGAGTGGGCACCGGGGAGCTGTTTTTT. Full variable domain (missing parts from reference TRBV11-2 and TRBJ2-2): EAGVAQSPRYKIIEKRQSVAFWCNPISGHATLYWYQQILGQGPKLLIQFQNNGVVDDSQLPKDRFSAERLKGVDSTLKIQPAKLEDSAVYLCASSFKGLAGVGTGELFFGEGSRLTVL.

This clonotype was counted between two and nine times. V usage is TRBV6-2 or TRBV6-3 and J usage is TRBJ2-7; no firm D call. V was pared by 3 bases and J by 4 bases, with 7 bases between. Germline CDR1 is MNHEY and CDR2 is SVGEGT. The CDR3 length is 12 residues. The CDR3 sequence: CASSYMEYEQYF. CDR3 sequence (DNA): TGTGCCAGCAGTTATATGGAGTACGAGCAGTACTTC.

This clonotype showed up just a few times. The CDR3 region is CASSQDRTSGFRGEQYF. CDR3 DNA sequence: TGTGCCAGCAGCCAAGACAGGACTAGCGGTTTCCGGGGGGAGCAGTACTTC. The chain has TRBV3-1 and TRBJ2-7; 10 bases line up with TRBD2. The V gene end was trimmed by 0 bases and the J gene end by 7 bases; junction bases not matched to a gene: 12. Germline CDR1 and CDR2: LGHDT and YNNKEL (reference sequence). The CDR3 is made up of 17 amino acids.

In its sample, this clonotype was seen many times. This chain connects TRBV10-3 to TRBJ1-1, with D hard to call. Germline V lookup: CDR1 ENHRY, CDR2 SYGVKD. V dropped 0 bases and J dropped 2 bases, with 7 bases sitting between them. The CDR3 has 14 amino acids. The CDR3 loop reads CAISESSRNTEAFF. DNA of the CDR3: TGTGCCATCAGTGAGTCGTCTAGAAACACTGAAGCTTTCTTT.

V and J are TRBV12-3 or TRBV12-4 and TRBJ2-7; TRBD1 agrees at 8 bases. This CDR3 is built from 16 residues. With 5 bases clipped from V and 1 base from J, the junction kept 10 bases outside the gene matches. CDR3: CASSPWGTGGSYEQYF. CDR3 bases: TGTGCCAGCAGTCCTTGGGGGACAGGAGGGTCCTACGAGCAGTACTTC.

This clonotype was found once. The chain combines TRBV12-3 or TRBV12-4 with TRBJ2-7; 12 bases line up with TRBD2. This CDR3 spans 14 amino acids. V lost 5 bases to trimming and J lost 5 bases; unmatched junction nucleotides: 4. The DNA of the CDR3 is TGTGCCAGCAGTCCGACTAGCGGGGGCCACGAGCAGTACTTC. It specifies CASSPTSGGHEQYF.

This clonotype has a handful of counts. V gene TRBV15 combines with J gene TRBJ1-1, with 8 positions matching TRBD1. The germline V gene encodes CDR1 LNHNV and CDR2 YYDKDF (reference sequence). The CDR3 runs to 16 residues. The ends lost 1 base at V and 6 bases at J; junction bases unmatched: 10. In DNA, the CDR3 is TGTGCCACCAGCAGAGGAACAGGGGGGATTAGGGCTGAAGCTTTCTTT. Protein: CATSRGTGGIRAEAFF.

On this clonotype itself: An end of the junction does not agree with germline; a read error may underlie this. The J gene is TRBJ2-7, the V gene TRBV29-1; D perhaps matches TRBD1 (7 bases). CDR3 size: 13 residues. CDR1 is SQVTM, CDR2 ANQGSEA, per germline. In DNA, the CDR3 is TGCAACGTTGAGGGGGGACAGCCCTACGAGCAGTACTTC. It translates to CNVEGGQPYEQYF.

The table lists this clonotype with a few counts. The chain employs TRBV5-1 and TRBJ1-2; 8 bases are shared with TRBD1. Germline V CDR1 and CDR2: SGHRS, YFSETQ. V shed 0 bases, J shed 1 base, and the junction held 11 bases outside the gene matches. CDR3 length: 18 residues. CDR3 nucleotide sequence: TGCGCCAGCAGCTTGGTCGGACAGGACAGGGACCATAACTATGGCTACACCTTC. This sequence encodes CASSLVGQDRDHNYGYTF. The full variable domain, rest sourced from reference TRBV5-1 and TRBJ1-2, is KAGVTQTPRYLIKTRGQQVTLSCSPISGHRSVSWYQQTPGQGLQFLFEYFSETQRNKGNFPGRFSGRQFSNSRSEMNVSTLELGDSALYLCASSLVGQDRDHNYGYTFGSGTRLTVV.

A few counts support this clonotype. This chain joins TRBV5-5 and TRBJ2-7; D remains unclear. Germline assignment: CDR1 SGHKS and CDR2 YYEKEE (reference sequence). CDR3 size: 13 residues. The V end was cut by 0 bases, the J end by 6 bases, with 10 bases between. The CDR3 is CASSLVEGFEQYF. The CDR3 nucleotides are TGTGCCAGCAGCTTGGTTGAAGGGTTCGAGCAGTACTTC.

This rearrangement joins TRBV20-1 to TRBJ2-3, with 8 nucleotides matching TRBD1. The CDR3 runs to 14 residues. From germline, CDR1 is DFQATT and CDR2 SNEGSKA (reference sequence). The V gene end was trimmed by 3 bases and the J gene end by 5 bases; junction bases not matched to a gene: 7. The CDR3 DNA sequence: TGCAGTGCTAGCCAGGGGGCTTATAGAGATACGCAGTATTTT. This translates into CSASQGAYRDTQYF.

The rearrangement uses TRBV29-1 and TRBJ2-7; tentatively, D is TRBD2 (7 bases). Germline CDR1 reads SQVTM; CDR2 reads ANQGSEA. With 4 bases removed from V and 0 bases from J, the gap between germline ends came to 19 bases. This CDR3 comprises 16 residues. CDR3 sequence (DNA): TGCAGCGTTGGGGGGGGCCCGGGACGGCTCTCCTACGAGCAGTACTTC. Its protein product is CSVGGGPGRLSYEQYF.

This clonotype was seen only a few times. The gene calls are TRBV20-1 and TRBJ1-5; D gene ambiguous. Germline-derived CDR1 and CDR2 are DFQATT and SNEGSKA (reference sequence). This CDR3 has 14 amino acids. The CDR3 region has the DNA TGCAAGGCGGAAAGCCCGAGTGGCAATCAGCCCCAGCATTTT. Its protein product is CKAESPSGNQPQHF.

In its sample, this clonotype was seen a few times. A read error may produce the germline difference seen at one junction end. DNA of the CDR3: TGTGCCAGCAGCGAAACGGGACACCGGTCCGGGGGGCTGTTTTTT. This encodes CASSETGHRSGGLFF. The rearrangement joins TRBV11-2 to TRBJ2-2; either TRBD1 or TRBD2 may fit D (6 bases each). CDR1 is SGHAT, CDR2 FQNNGV, per germline. The CDR3 loop spans 15 amino acids.

This chain links TRBV29-1 with TRBJ2-5, with D perhaps TRBD1 (6 bases). The CDR3 is 17 residues long. Germline CDR1 SQVTM, CDR2 ANQGSEA. The V gene lost 6 bases and the J gene lost 6 bases, with 29 bases spanning the gap. The CDR3 bases are TGCAGCGTGAGAACCCCTTTCCGGGACACCTGGGGGCAGACCCAGTACTTC. The encoded protein is CSVRTPFRDTWGQTQYF.

There are many counts of this clonotype. The chain combines TRBV12-3 or TRBV12-4 with TRBJ2-1, with TRBD1 identical over 7 bases. The CDR3 extends over 15 amino acids. Unmatched junction bases numbered 11, after V lost 4 bases and J lost 8 bases. Here the CDR3 reads CASSSRTGGDYEQFF. The CDR3, as DNA: TGTGCCAGCAGTTCTAGGACAGGTGGGGATTATGAGCAGTTCTTC.

The chain employs TRBV7-9 and TRBJ2-5; D remains ambiguous. V was trimmed by 3 bases and J by 4 bases, leaving 9 bases between them. Germline CDR1 and CDR2: SEHNR and FQNEAQ (reference sequence). The CDR3 has 13 amino acids. This CDR3 is CASSLWVGETQYF. The CDR3 bases are TGTGCCAGCAGCTTGTGGGTGGGAGAGACCCAGTACTTC.

This clonotype was seen a few times. This chain uses TRBV4-3 with TRBJ1-5; TRBD1 aligns across 8 bases. The J segment lost 7 bases and the V segment lost 0 bases, leaving 8 bases of the junction unmatched. The length of the CDR3 is 16 residues. Germline V gives CDR1 LGHNA, CDR2 YSLEER. The CDR3 region has the DNA TGCGCCAGCAGCCAAGAACCCGGACAGGGTGGGCAGCCCCAGCATTTT. Its translation is CASSQEPGQGGQPQHF.

V usage is TRBV20-1 and J usage is TRBJ2-3; 9 positions agree with TRBD1. The CDR3 runs to 14 residues. Germline CDR1 DFQATT, CDR2 SNEGSKA (reference sequence). The ends lost 3 bases at V and 2 bases at J; junction bases unmatched: 3. The CDR3 spells CSASGTGLTDTQYF. The DNA of the CDR3 is TGCAGTGCTAGCGGGACAGGGCTCACAGATACGCAGTATTTT.

This clonotype turned up a few times. The chain couples TRBV4-2 to TRBJ2-5; possibly TRBD2 for D (6 bases). CDR3 size: 15 residues. With 0 bases removed from V and 5 bases from J, the gap between germline ends came to 13 bases. The germline V gene encodes CDR1 LGHNA and CDR2 YNFKEQ. The CDR3 DNA is TGTGCCAGCAGCCAAGAGGAGGGAAGGTGGGAGACCCAGTACTTC. Translated, it gives CASSQEEGRWETQYF.

This clonotype was seen a few times. V gene TRBV29-1 combines with J gene TRBJ1-1; the D is unclear. Between the trimmed V and J ends, which lost 7 bases and 4 bases, there was a span of 10 bases. CDR1 and CDR2 (germline): SQVTM, ANQGSEA. This CDR3 contains 11 residues. CDR3 in DNA: TGCAGCGCGATGGTGGCCACTGAAGCTTTCTTT. Protein sequence: CSAMVATEAFF. The complete variable domain, with remaining parts taken from reference TRBV29-1 and TRBJ1-1, reads SAVISQKPSRDICQRGTSLTIQCQVDSQVTMMFWYRQQPGQSLTLIATANQGSEATYESGFVIDKFPISRPNLTFSTLTVSNMSPEDSSIYLCSAMVATEAFFGQGTRLTVV.

The chain carries TRBV10-3 and TRBJ2-3; D is ambiguous. Germline V lookup: CDR1 ENHRY, CDR2 SYGVKD. CDR3 length: 13 residues. V lost 9 bases, J lost 2 bases, and 12 bases lay in between. CDR3 region: CAIRVATTDTQYF. The CDR3 DNA is TGTGCCATAAGGGTAGCTACCACAGATACGCAGTATTTT.

This clonotype was detected a few times. The gene calls are TRBV12-3 or TRBV12-4 and TRBJ2-5; 7 nucleotides agree with TRBD2. The trim removed 4 bases at V and 5 bases at J, leaving 7 bases unmatched. The CDR3 covers 14 residues. CDR3 loop: CASSSGLGGETQYF. DNA for the CDR3: TGTGCCAGCAGTTCAGGACTAGGAGGGGAGACCCAGTACTTC.

This clonotype appeared a few times. V is TRBV4-2 and J is TRBJ2-7, with 8 bases that match TRBD2. The CDR3 contains 14 residues. V shed 1 base, J shed 7 bases, and the junction held 6 bases outside the gene matches. The germline gives CDR1 LGHNA, CDR2 YNFKEQ. The CDR3, as DNA: TGTGCCAGCAGCCAAGGCTCGTCGGGGGGGGAGCAGTACTTC. It codes for CASSQGSSGGEQYF.

The DNA of the CDR3 is TGCAGTGCTAGATTCCAGCAGGCTGGTAGCGGGAGTTTCGGCACCGGGGAGCTGTTTTTT. It is translated as CSARFQQAGSGSFGTGELFF. V usage is TRBV20-1 and J usage is TRBJ2-2; 9 bases fit TRBD2. The V gene end was trimmed by 2 bases and the J gene end by 4 bases; junction bases not matched to a gene: 20. The CDR3 contains 20 residues. CDR1 and CDR2 (germline): DFQATT, SNEGSKA (reference sequence).

V usage is TRBV6-4 and J usage is TRBJ2-1; 13 bases are a match to TRBD2. The CDR3 sequence is 20 residues long. The germline V gene encodes CDR1 MRHNA and CDR2 SNTAGT. V dropped 5 bases and J dropped 6; count of bases not matched to a gene: 19. The CDR3 sequence: CASSRSPGLAGTTRGNEQFF. CDR3 DNA sequence: TGTGCCAGCAGTCGATCTCCGGGACTAGCGGGAACAACTCGGGGCAATGAGCAGTTCTTC.

This chain uses TRBV7-2 with TRBJ1-4; D remains unclear. V was cut by 5 bases and J by 8 bases, with 21 bases left in between. This CDR3 is built from 16 residues. The germline V gene encodes CDR1 SGHTA and CDR2 FQGNSA. The CDR3 DNA sequence: TGTGCCAGCAGCCCAGGTGGCGCGGGGTTGTGGGAAAAACTGTTTTTT. It translates to CASSPGGAGLWEKLFF.

This clonotype has only a few counts. The rearrangement joins TRBV20-1 to TRBJ2-2, with TRBD2 identical over 7 bases. V was clipped by 1 base and J by 5 bases; unmatched bases: 7. The CDR3 spans 15 residues. Germline V gene sequence: CDR1 DFQATT, CDR2 SNEGSKA (reference sequence). The CDR3 coding sequence is TGCAGTGCTAGAGTCGCGGGAGTAAGGACCGGGGAGCTGTTTTTT. This gives the protein CSARVAGVRTGELFF.

The rearrangement joins TRBV4-2 to TRBJ1-1, with unresolved D. V lost 0 bases to trimming and J lost 0 bases, with 5 bases between them. The germline gives CDR1 LGHNA, CDR2 YNFKEQ. The CDR3 is made up of 14 amino acids. For the CDR3, the DNA is TGTGCCAGCAGCCAAGATCGGGTGAACACTGAAGCTTTCTTT. This codes for CASSQDRVNTEAFF.